The 13 T cell receptor beta chains in this list originate from one sample, sequenced in a study of post-analysis software for immune sequencing data. For these TCRs, the target antigens are not known. Findings and caveats of the study: TRBV segments more frequent in patients than in controls numbered roughly five and included TRBV5-6, TRBV5-1 and TRBV20-1.

Unique molecular identifiers featured in each of the TCR beta cDNA libraries. TCRdb independently ran MiXCR on the PCR reads; one entry per CDR3 protein. The table has around 770,000 distinct CDR3 sequences, more than 45% seen once. Sequencing was carried out using blood. The receptors shown here come from a girl aged 10 to 17 with multiple sclerosis.

In its sample, this clonotype was seen a few times. The V and J genes are TRBV9 and TRBJ2-3; D remains ambiguous. The germline gives CDR1 SGDLS, CDR2 YYNGEE. CDR3 length: 16 residues. Trimming took 0 bases from V and 0 from J, leaving 11 bases between them. The CDR3 protein is CASSVVGATSTDTQYF. DNA for the CDR3: TGTGCCAGCAGCGTAGTAGGCGCCACTAGCACAGATACGCAGTATTTT.

The chain joins TRBV20-1 to TRBJ2-7, with 10 bases identical to TRBD1. V trimming: 5 bases; J trimming: 4 bases; junction bases outside the gene matches: 5. CDR1 is DFQATT and CDR2 is SNEGSKA in the germline V gene (reference sequence). The length of the CDR3 is 13 residues. CDR3 bases: TGCAGTGCTTCTAGGACAGGGGGGTACGAGCAGTACTTC. Its protein is CSASRTGGYEQYF.

The rearrangement joins TRBV6-6 to TRBJ2-5; weak D call: TRBD1 (5 bases). This CDR3 has 16 amino acids. V gave up 0 bases and J gave up 5 bases, with 16 bases separating them. Germline V gene sequence: CDR1 MNHNY, CDR2 SVGAGI (reference sequence). In DNA form, the CDR3 reads TGTGCCAGCAGTTACTCGATTGAGCAGGGTCCCGAGACCCAGTACTTC. It is translated as CASSYSIEQGPETQYF.

This clonotype occurred a few times. CDR3 amino acids: CASSLADYPLSTDTQYF. The CDR3 region has the DNA TGCGCCAGCAGCTTGGCCGACTACCCCCTAAGCACAGATACGCAGTATTTT. The V gene is TRBV5-1, the J gene TRBJ2-3, with D maybe TRBD2 (5 bases). There are 17 residues in the CDR3. Germline CDR1 and CDR2: SGHRS and YFSETQ. Trimming pared 0 bases from V and 0 bases from J, leaving 14 bases between.

In nucleotides, the CDR3 is TGTGCCAGTAGTCAAACCGGAATTGGGGAAAAACTGTTTTTT. This sequence encodes CASSQTGIGEKLFF. The V call is TRBV19, the J call TRBJ1-4; no clear D gene. There are 14 residues in the CDR3. The V gene's germline CDR1 is LNHDA and CDR2 SQIVND (reference sequence). Trimming took 5 bases from V and 8 from J, leaving 15 bases between them.

V and J are TRBV28 and TRBJ1-1; no firm D call. The CDR3 is 13 amino acids. Trimming took 6 bases from V and 5 from J, leaving 13 bases between them. The germline gives CDR1 MDHEN, CDR2 SYDVKM. The CDR3 protein is CASSSGRETEAFF. Written as DNA, the CDR3 is TGTGCCAGCAGCTCCGGACGGGAGACTGAAGCTTTCTTT.

The chain joins TRBV29-1 to TRBJ2-6, with D possibly TRBD2 on 5 matching bases. Germline CDR1 is SQVTM and CDR2 is ANQGSEA. This CDR3 spans 13 amino acids. The V gene lost 4 bases and the J gene lost 4 bases, with 8 bases spanning the gap. The CDR3 spells CSVGGNGANVLTF. In DNA, the CDR3 is TGCAGCGTTGGAGGGAACGGGGCCAACGTCCTGACTTTC.

A few counts support this clonotype. Mismatch with germline at one junction end may stem from a read error. J is TRBJ2-1 and V is TRBV7-7; the match to TRBD2 covers 7 bases. CDR1 SSHAT and CDR2 FNYEAQ come from the germline V gene (reference sequence). There are 14 residues in the CDR3. The DNA of the CDR3 is TGTGCTAGCAGCTTAACGGGAGGAGGCGATGAGCAGTTCTTC. Translated, it gives CASSLTGGGDEQFF.

This clonotype has a handful of counts. The chain carries TRBV20-1 and TRBJ2-7; D unclear. Germline values: CDR1 DFQATT, CDR2 SNEGSKA (reference sequence). Trimming took 6 bases from V and 0 from J, leaving 12 bases between them. The CDR3 runs 13 residues. The CDR3 DNA is TGCAGTGCGGTCCGGGCGACCTCCTACGAGCAGTACTTC. Encoded protein: CSAVRATSYEQYF.

This sequence joins TRBV4-1 and TRBJ2-7; 9 nucleotides align to TRBD2. The length of the CDR3 is 15 residues. CDR1 and CDR2 (germline): MGHRA, YSYEKL. Trimming at V came to 8 bases and at J to 8 bases, leaving 16 bases not matched to a gene. CDR3 nucleotides: TGCGCCAGCTCACCGGGACTAGCTTCTCTCGGCAAGCAGTACTTC. It yields the protein CASSPGLASLGKQYF.

This chain connects TRBV29-1 to TRBJ2-1, with D tentatively TRBD1 (6 bases). The V and J ends lost 4 bases and 0 bases respectively, with 16 bases between them. Germline values: CDR1 SQVTM, CDR2 ANQGSEA. This CDR3 comprises 16 residues. This chain's CDR3 is CSVVTEGRGSYNEQFF. The CDR3 region has the DNA TGCAGCGTTGTTACCGAGGGCAGGGGCTCCTACAATGAGCAGTTCTTC.

This sequence joins TRBV5-1 and TRBJ1-4, with TRBD1 matching over 7 bases. The CDR3 contains 14 residues. Germline V CDR1 and CDR2: SGHRS, YFSETQ. V lost 5 bases to trimming and J lost 0 bases; unmatched junction nucleotides: 1. The CDR3 sequence: CASRGQATNEKLFF. In DNA form, the CDR3 reads TGCGCCAGCAGAGGACAGGCAACTAATGAAAAACTGTTTTTT.

The rearrangement joins TRBV20-1 to TRBJ2-2; 11 bases are shared with TRBD2. Germline trimming cut 3 bases from V and 0 bases from J; bases unmatched to any gene: 0. The CDR3 contains 15 residues. Germline V gives CDR1 DFQATT, CDR2 SNEGSKA (reference sequence). CDR3 in DNA: TGCAGTGCTAGGACTAGCGGGGCGAACACCGGGGAGCTGTTTTTT. Protein: CSARTSGANTGELFF.